This T cell receptor beta chain is from a study of blood T cell repertoires in COVID-19. Turning to the study itself: The United States, Italy and Spain provided the acute and convalescent COVID-19 samples.

This clone has just a few counts. Original analysis: Nucleated cell number was recorded as an estimate derived from reference gene primer amplification. Some clones are missing from TCRdb's copy, which holds only in-frame ones; the method was immunoSEQ multiplex PCR. Clonal size and the V and J genes are those of that table, whereas D and trimming came from the DNA. The sample lists approximately 110,000 clones; roughly 85% were seen once. Germline V gene data show CDR1 as LGHDT and CDR2 as YNNKEL (reference sequence). Trimming removed 4 bases at V and 8 bases at J, with 17 bases between. This CDR3 region has 14 residues.

The source material was peripheral blood. This TCR came from a human donor in a cohort sampled during active COVID-19. The V and J genes are TRBV3-1 (or the pseudogene TRBV3-2) and TRBJ1-1; TRBD1 might be the D (5 bases). CDR3 sequence reads: CASSLSTVYREAFF. The CDR3 DNA follows: TGTGCCAGCAGCCTATCGACTGTGTACAGGGAAGCTTTCTTT.